This TCR beta chain was retrieved from a study of persistence of HIV-infected CD4 T cells. CDR1 and CDR2 (germline): LGHNA, YSLEER. The ends were cut back, 0 bases at V and 8 bases at J, with 16 bases in the middle. This CDR3 region has 15 residues. Stimulation used 10 ug/mL lysate from CMV-infected fibroblasts. CD40L/CD69 double-negative CD45RO-high memory CD4+ T cells were collected. Sequencing used immunoSEQ version 4 in survey mode. Generated by immunoSEQ multiplex PCR, the TCRdb table keeps only in-frame clones and is missing some. Of 45,000 to 55,000 clones in the sample, around 75% were seen once. Concerning this clone: Its specificity is unknown.

Study observations and caveats: TCR analyses could not target the rare provirus-carrying CMV-responding cells. Degenerate expanded CDR3beta sequences were enriched among CMV- and Gag-responding cells.

The chain combines TRBV4-3 with TRBJ1-2; D unresolved. Sequenced here: CD4+ T cells sorted from PBMCs after approximately 20-hour stimulation, sampled from a patient who received antiretroviral therapy. The clonotype was recovered from an adult man with HIV who was CMV-seropositive. The CDR3 is CASSQEVSAFRGYTF. CDR3 DNA sequence: TGCGCCAGCAGCCAAGAGGTCTCGGCTTTTAGAGGCTACACCTTC.